This T cell receptor (beta chain) was sequenced during a study of blood T cell repertoires in COVID-19. Study-level information: Sources were T cells, B-cell-depleted T cells, or PBMCs; the material itself was cDNA or gDNA.

V trimming: 4 bases; J trimming: 7 bases; junction bases outside the gene matches: 5. The V gene's germline CDR1 is MNHNY and CDR2 SVGAGI (reference sequence). The CDR3 totals 13 residues. Either two negative PCRs, clearance, or symptom resolution qualified Cohort 3 donors as recovered. This table comes from immunoSEQ multiplex PCR, and its TCRdb copy is limited to in-frame clones, with some not included. Seen here are more than 450,000 clones, around 87% observed once, and the top ten hold around 0.7%. The V and J genes are TRBV6-6 and TRBJ2-7; TRBD1 matches at 9 bases. The sequencing input was PBMCs or T cells enriched from blood (not recorded which). The receptor's source is a young woman who had recovered from COVID-19. The CDR3 is CASSSGQGGEQYF. CDR3 nucleotides: TGTGCCAGCAGTTCGGGACAGGGTGGGGAGCAGTACTTC.